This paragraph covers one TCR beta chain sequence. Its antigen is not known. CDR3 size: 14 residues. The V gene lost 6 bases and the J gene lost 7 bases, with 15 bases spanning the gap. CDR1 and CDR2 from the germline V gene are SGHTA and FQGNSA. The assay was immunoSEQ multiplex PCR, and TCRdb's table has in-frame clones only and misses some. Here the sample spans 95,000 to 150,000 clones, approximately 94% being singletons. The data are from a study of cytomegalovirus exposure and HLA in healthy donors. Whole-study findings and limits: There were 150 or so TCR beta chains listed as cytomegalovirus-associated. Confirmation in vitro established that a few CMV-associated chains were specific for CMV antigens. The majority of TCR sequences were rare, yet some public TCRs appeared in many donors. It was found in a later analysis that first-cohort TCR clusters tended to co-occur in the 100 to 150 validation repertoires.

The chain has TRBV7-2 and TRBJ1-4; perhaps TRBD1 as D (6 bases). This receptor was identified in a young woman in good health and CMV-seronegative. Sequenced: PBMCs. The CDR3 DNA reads TGTGCCAGCAGGCCAACAGGGTTGGCTGAAAAACTGTTTTTT. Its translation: CASRPTGLAEKLFF.